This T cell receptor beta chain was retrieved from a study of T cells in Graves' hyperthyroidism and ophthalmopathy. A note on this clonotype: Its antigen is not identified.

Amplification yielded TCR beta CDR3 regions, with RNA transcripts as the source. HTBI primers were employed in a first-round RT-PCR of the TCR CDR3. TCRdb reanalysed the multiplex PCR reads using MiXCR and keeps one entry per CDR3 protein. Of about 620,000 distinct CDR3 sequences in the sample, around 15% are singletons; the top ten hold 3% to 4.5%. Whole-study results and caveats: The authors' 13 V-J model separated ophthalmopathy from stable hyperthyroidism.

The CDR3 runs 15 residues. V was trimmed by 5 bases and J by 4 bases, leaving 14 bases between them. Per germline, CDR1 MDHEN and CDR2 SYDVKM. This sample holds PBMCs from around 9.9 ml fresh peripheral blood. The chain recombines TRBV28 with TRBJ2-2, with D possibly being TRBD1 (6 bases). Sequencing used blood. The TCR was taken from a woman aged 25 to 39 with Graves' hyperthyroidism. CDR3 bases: TGTGCCAGCAGTAAAGACAGGATGGGCACCGGGGAGCTGTTTTTT. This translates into CASSKDRMGTGELFF.